Presented here are 25 T cell receptor beta chains from one specimen sequenced in a study of T cell changes during pregnancy in multiple sclerosis. Here immunoSEQ multiplex PCR was the method, and the copy in TCRdb shows in-frame clones only, minus some. The sample has about 40,000 clones, about 91% seen once. The sequences come from CD8+ T cells from peripheral blood mononuclear cells, collected before pregnancy. Receptor source: a female donor with multiple sclerosis, enrolled in a pregnancy study.

The chain joins TRBV29-1 to TRBJ2-7; a weak D match, TRBD2 (6 bases). Germline V gene lookup returns CDR1 SQVTM and CDR2 ANQGSEA. V lost 0 bases and J 7 bases, leaving 16 bases between the germline ends. The CDR3 loop spans 14 amino acids. This CDR3 is CSVEDAGPTGEQYF. The CDR3 nucleotides are TGCAGCGTTGAAGATGCGGGACCTACGGGTGAGCAGTACTTC.

This chain joins TRBV27 and TRBJ2-3, with D possibly matching TRBD2 (6 bases). This CDR3 spans 18 amino acids. The germline CDR1 and CDR2 sequences are MNHEY and SMNVEV (reference sequence). Trimming removed 0 bases from V and 3 bases from J, with 19 bases in between. This chain's CDR3 is CASSLSGGPVVWTDTQYF. Written as DNA, the CDR3 is TGTGCCAGCAGTTTATCAGGAGGGCCGGTGGTTTGGACAGATACGCAGTATTTT.

The chain carries TRBV28 and TRBJ2-7; D is possibly TRBD2 (6 bases). The germline V gene encodes CDR1 MDHEN and CDR2 SYDVKM. CDR3 length: 18 amino acids. The V end lost 8 bases, the J end lost 4 bases, and 30 bases lay between the germline ends. The CDR3 nucleotides are TGTGCCAGCGCGGAGAGAAGGTTTAGGTATAATGGGGGGTACGAGCAGTACTTC. Translation gives CASAERRFRYNGGYEQYF.

The chain recombines TRBV27 with TRBJ2-2, with 7 bases identical to TRBD2. This CDR3 has 19 residues. CDR1 and CDR2 from the germline V gene are MNHEY and SMNVEV (reference sequence). Trimming cost V 5 bases and J 0 bases; bases outside gene matches: 15. CDR3 residues: CASSGEKAGTNPNTGELFF. The CDR3 DNA follows: TGTGCCAGCAGTGGAGAAAAAGCGGGGACTAATCCGAACACCGGGGAGCTGTTTTTT.

CDR3 DNA: TGTGCCAGCAGTTTAGACACCTCCTACGAGCAGTACTTC. Translating gives CASSLDTSYEQYF. The chain recombines TRBV28 with TRBJ2-7; no reliable D call. Deletions cut 2 bases from V and 0 bases from J, with 5 bases between. The CDR3 consists of 13 residues. Germline V gene sequence: CDR1 MDHEN, CDR2 SYDVKM. The whole variable domain, remainder taken from reference TRBV28 and TRBJ2-7, is DVKVTQSSRYLVKRTGEKVFLECVQDMDHENMFWYRQDPGLGLRLIYFSYDVKMKEKGDIPEGYSVSREKKERFSLILESASTNQTSMYLCASSLDTSYEQYFGPGTRLTVT.

The chain couples TRBV28 to TRBJ2-2; 11 nucleotides agree with TRBD2. CDR1 and CDR2 from the germline V gene are MDHEN and SYDVKM. The trim removed 2 bases at V and 0 bases at J, leaving 11 bases unmatched. The CDR3 consists of 20 residues. Here the CDR3 reads CASSLSAASGRPTNTGELFF. The CDR3 DNA sequence: TGTGCCAGCAGTTTAAGCGCAGCTAGCGGGAGGCCTACGAACACCGGGGAGCTGTTTTTT. The full variable domain, its missing parts supplied by reference TRBV28 and TRBJ2-2, is DVKVTQSSRYLVKRTGEKVFLECVQDMDHENMFWYRQDPGLGLRLIYFSYDVKMKEKGDIPEGYSVSREKKERFSLILESASTNQTSMYLCASSLSAASGRPTNTGELFFGEGSRLTVL.

The J gene is TRBJ1-5, the V gene TRBV5-8; no clear D gene. Trimming shortened V by 6 bases and J by 5 bases, and 12 bases separated the two germline ends. Germline CDR1 SGHTS, CDR2 YDEGEE. The CDR3 has 13 amino acids. CDR3 region: CASTPELYQPQHF. CDR3 nucleotides: TGTGCCAGCACCCCCGAGTTATATCAGCCCCAGCATTTT.

J is TRBJ1-1 and V is TRBV2; TRBD1 matches 8 bases. Germline-derived CDR1 and CDR2 are SNHLY and FYNNEI. The CDR3 sequence is 15 residues long. The ends lost 7 bases at V and 5 bases at J; junction bases unmatched: 12. The DNA of the CDR3 is TGTGCCAGCACCCCCCGGACAGGGAAGGGTACTGAAGCTTTCTTT. It translates to CASTPRTGKGTEAFF.

The genes are TRBV28 and TRBJ2-5, with a tentative D call TRBD1 (7 bases). V lost 3 bases and J lost 5, with 10 bases in between. CDR1 MDHEN and CDR2 SYDVKM come from the germline V gene. CDR3 size: 13 residues. The CDR3 nucleotides read TGTGCCAGCAGTTTTGGAGGGGGCGAGACCCAGTACTTC. Its protein product is CASSFGGGETQYF. Combining the CDR3 with reference TRBV28 and TRBJ2-5 gives the whole variable domain DVKVTQSSRYLVKRTGEKVFLECVQDMDHENMFWYRQDPGLGLRLIYFSYDVKMKEKGDIPEGYSVSREKKERFSLILESASTNQTSMYLCASSFGGGETQYFGPGTRLLVL.

J is TRBJ2-7 and V is TRBV11-2, with 13 bases fitting TRBD2. V was clipped by 4 bases and J by 3 bases; unmatched bases: 15. This CDR3 is 19 amino acids long. Germline V lookup: CDR1 SGHAT, CDR2 FQNNGV. CDR3 residues: CASSSGLAGVGFPHYEQYF. The CDR3 bases are TGTGCCAGCAGCTCCGGACTAGCGGGAGTAGGTTTTCCCCACTACGAGCAGTACTTC.

The CDR3 sequence is CASRAGETPYEQYF. The CDR3 bases are TGTGCCAGCAGGGCCGGCGAGACTCCCTACGAGCAGTACTTC. The V and J genes are TRBV7-9 and TRBJ2-7; D ambiguous. In germline, CDR1 is SEHNR, CDR2 FQNEAQ (reference sequence). Trimming shortened V by 6 bases and J by 2 bases, and 14 bases separated the two germline ends. This CDR3 has 14 residues.

The rearrangement links TRBV19 to TRBJ1-2, with D perhaps TRBD1 (5 bases). V was pared by 2 bases and J by 3 bases, with 16 bases between. Germline lookup yields CDR1 LNHDA and CDR2 SQIVND (reference sequence). CDR3 length equals 16 residues. CDR3 in amino acids: CASSIWIGGKDYGYTF. The CDR3 region has the DNA TGTGCCAGTAGTATATGGATCGGGGGTAAGGACTATGGCTACACCTTC.

The V call is TRBV27, the J call TRBJ2-2; a weak D match, TRBD1 (6 bases). The length of the CDR3 is 16 residues. Germline V gene lookup returns CDR1 MNHEY and CDR2 SMNVEV (reference sequence). Trimming removed 4 bases from V and 3 bases from J, with 15 bases in between. The CDR3 nucleotides are TGTGCCAGCAGTTCAAAAACAGGGCTATACACCGGGGAGCTGTTTTTT. It translates to CASSSKTGLYTGELFF.

The chain combines TRBV2 with TRBJ2-3; 8 positions agree with TRBD1. The length of the CDR3 is 15 residues. The germline CDR1 and CDR2 sequences are SNHLY and FYNNEI. V shed 4 bases, J shed 3 bases, and the junction held 6 bases outside the gene matches. DNA for the CDR3: TGTGCCAGCAGTGCCGGGACAGGTGGGACAGATACGCAGTATTTT. It is translated as CASSAGTGGTDTQYF.

The chain couples TRBV5-6 to TRBJ2-7; no reliable D call. This CDR3 comprises 13 residues. The V gene's germline CDR1 is SGHDT and CDR2 YYEEEE. V gave up 0 bases and J gave up 0 bases, with 4 bases separating them. The CDR3 region has the DNA TGTGCCAGCAGCTTGGCGAGCTCCTACGAGCAGTACTTC. Its translation: CASSLASSYEQYF.

The rearrangement joins TRBV5-6 to TRBJ2-7; perhaps TRBD1 as D (5 bases). V dropped 0 bases and J dropped 1 base, with 5 bases sitting between them. Germline CDR1 SGHDT, CDR2 YYEEEE. There are 13 residues in the CDR3. CDR3 DNA: TGTGCCAGCAGCTTGGGACAGTCCTACGAGCAGTACTTC. Its protein product is CASSLGQSYEQYF. Full variable domain (remainder filled in from reference TRBV5-6 and TRBJ2-7): DAGVTQSPTHLIKTRGQQVTLRCSPKSGHDTVSWYQQALGQGPQFIFQYYEEEERQRGNFPDRFSGHQFPNYSSELNVNALLLGDSALYLCASSLGQSYEQYFGPGTRLTVT.

This clone was found a few times. V usage is TRBV19 and J usage is TRBJ2-2; D perhaps matches TRBD1 (6 bases). Trimming stripped 5 bases from V and 7 bases from J, with 17 bases between. Germline CDR1 reads LNHDA; CDR2 reads SQIVND (reference sequence). The CDR3 extends over 15 amino acids. CDR3 protein: CASSWGQRAIGELFF. CDR3 DNA: TGTGCCAGTAGTTGGGGACAAAGAGCGATCGGGGAGCTGTTTTTT.

About this clone: The CDR3 end shows no conserved phenylalanine or tryptophan, and so a read error is likely. No DNA is shown, since the ends of the CDR3 on it are uncertain; the CDR3 is the one TCRdb lists. This sequence joins TRBV3-1 (or the pseudogene TRBV3-2) and TRBJ2-3; the table's D call TRBD2 went unverified against the DNA. Per germline, CDR1 LGHDT and CDR2 YNNKEL (reference sequence). The CDR3 is made up of 9 amino acids, end residues included. CDR3 amino acids: CASSQAPSP.

The gene calls are TRBV5-5 and TRBJ2-7, with TRBD1 matching over 9 bases. The CDR3 extends over 14 amino acids. Germline V gene sequence: CDR1 SGHKS, CDR2 YYEKEE (reference sequence). V lost 0 bases and J lost 3; bases outside the gene matches: 1. The CDR3 is CASSLAGQGYEQYF. As DNA, the CDR3 is TGTGCCAGCAGCTTGGCGGGACAGGGCTACGAGCAGTACTTC. Filled out from reference TRBV5-5 and TRBJ2-7, the complete variable domain reads DAGVTQSPTHLIKTRGQQVTLRCSPISGHKSVSWYQQVLGQGPQFIFQYYEKEERGRGNFPDRFSARQFPNYSSELNVNALLLGDSALYLCASSLAGQGYEQYFGPGTRLTVT.

The chain carries TRBV18 and TRBJ2-1, with 11 nucleotides matching TRBD2. Trimming removed 4 bases from V and 3 bases from J; junction bases left unmatched: 8. The CDR3 totals 17 residues. The germline CDR1 and CDR2 sequences are KGHSH and LQKENI. CDR3 region: CASSLWGLAENYNEQFF. The CDR3 coding sequence is TGTGCCAGCTCACTGTGGGGACTAGCGGAGAACTACAATGAGCAGTTCTTC.

This clone was counted a single time. The chain joins TRBV2 to TRBJ1-5; 8 positions match TRBD1. CDR1 and CDR2 (germline): SNHLY, FYNNEI. Losses at the gene ends were 6 bases for V and 2 bases for J; bases not matched to a gene: 3. The CDR3 is 14 amino acids. The CDR3 here is CASREGQGNQPQHF. CDR3 bases: TGTGCCAGCAGGGAGGGACAGGGCAATCAGCCCCAGCATTTT. Looking up the rest from reference TRBV2 and TRBJ1-5 gives the full variable domain: EPEVTQTPSHQVTQMGQEVILRCVPISNHLYFYWYRQILGQKVEFLVSFYNNEISEKSEIFDDQFSVERPDGSNFTLKIRSTKLEDSAMYFCASREGQGNQPQHFGDGTRLSIL.

The J gene is TRBJ2-1, the V gene TRBV28; 7 bases map to TRBD1. Trimming took 2 bases from V and 1 from J; bases not matched to a gene: 5. Looked up from germline, CDR1 is MDHEN and CDR2 is SYDVKM. This CDR3 region has 16 residues. The CDR3 bases are TGTGCCAGCAGTTTACCGACAGGGTTTTCCTACAATGAGCAGTTCTTC. Translation: CASSLPTGFSYNEQFF.

V usage is TRBV7-9 and J usage is TRBJ2-5; 8 nucleotides agree with TRBD2. This CDR3 is 17 amino acids long. CDR1 SEHNR and CDR2 FQNEAQ come from the germline V gene (reference sequence). With V trimmed by 8 bases and J by 6 bases, 20 bases remained unmatched. The CDR3, as DNA: TGTGCCAGCTCTCCCGATGCGGGGGGAGTCGGGGGAAAGACCCAGTACTTC. It encodes CASSPDAGGVGGKTQYF.

V gene TRBV29-1 combines with J gene TRBJ2-1, with D perhaps TRBD1 (5 bases). Germline V gene lookup returns CDR1 SQVTM and CDR2 ANQGSEA. V lost 1 base, J lost 0 bases, and 13 bases lay in between. CDR3 size: 16 residues. The CDR3 DNA is TGCAGCGTTGAAGGGGGCTCGGGCTTCTCCTACAATGAGCAGTTCTTC. It codes for CSVEGGSGFSYNEQFF.

V and J are TRBV7-9 and TRBJ2-7; TRBD2 aligns across 9 bases. J lost 1 base, V lost 6 bases, and 7 bases had no gene match. The CDR3 spans 15 residues. Germline assignment: CDR1 SEHNR and CDR2 FQNEAQ (reference sequence). For the CDR3, the DNA is TGTGCCAGCAGGCCGCTGACTAGCGGATCCTACGAGCAGTACTTC. Translating gives CASRPLTSGSYEQYF.